This TCR beta chain was observed in a study of regulatory T cells in long-lasting Graves disease. Study-wide context: The criterion for persistent Graves' disease was over 5 years of antithyroid drugs with positive TSH receptor antibodies.

This clonotype was counted between two and nine times. Its antigen is unknown. The time point is: persistent/refractory GD, antithyroid drugs over 5 years with positive TRAb. With RNA extracted from PBMCs as input, the TCR library was made. The study's findings and limits: New patients shared fewer public clonotypes (more than 850) than persistent patients did (around 3,000). Under persistent disease, TRBV28, TRBJ1-2 and TRBJ2-5 were used preferentially.

The CDR3 is 14 residues long. Between the trimmed V and J ends, which lost 5 bases and 4 bases, there was a span of 12 bases. With iRepertoire HTBI primers and Arm-PCR of CDR3 regions, TCR beta libraries were built. TCRdb redid the calling of the multiplex PCR reads with MiXCR, one entry per CDR3 protein. The top ten hold approximately 15% of the sample, which has about 430,000 distinct CDR3 sequences, about 21% seen once. The sample here was peripheral blood mononuclear cells (PBMCs), taken when the disease was refractory, from a patient treated with antithyroid drugs. The chain combines TRBV12-3 or TRBV12-4 with TRBJ1-5, with a possible D match to TRBD1 (6 bases). This clonotype was sampled from a female donor with Graves disease. The CDR3 DNA reads as TGTGCCAGCAGTGACGACAGGCCAAATCAGCCCCAGCATTTT. Encoded protein: CASSDDRPNQPQHF.